This T cell receptor (beta chain) stems from a study of OX40 agonist ivuxolimab in advanced cancers. Looking at the study overall: Intravenous ivuxolimab at 0.01 to 10 mg/kg was given to patients every 2 weeks. One patient with hepatocellular carcinoma and two with cutaneous melanoma, three in all, had partial responses. Study-level findings and limits: In the 0.1-3.0 mg/kg groups, partial responders showed among the lowest expansion. At 0.1 to 3.0 mg/kg and by week 6, CD4+ and CD8+ T cells in the blood had expanded clonally.

To note about this clone: What it binds is not known.

Germline V gene data show CDR1 as MNHNS and CDR2 as SASEGT. Unmatched junction bases numbered 7, after V lost 5 bases and J lost 2 bases. The CDR3 length is 15 residues. Generated by immunoSEQ multiplex PCR, the TCRdb table keeps only in-frame clones and is missing some. The sample yields tens of thousands of clones, 80% to 90% seen once. The rearrangement links TRBV6-1 to TRBJ1-1; 8 nucleotides align to TRBD1. The source was CD4+ or CD8+ T cells sorted from blood, collected in a trial of the OX40 agonist ivuxolimab. This sequence originates from an adult with an advanced solid tumor such as melanoma, head and neck, liver or kidney cancer. In DNA form, the CDR3 reads TGTGCCAGCAGTTCCCGCGGGACAGGTAACACTGAAGCTTTCTTT. Translation: CASSSRGTGNTEAFF.